This TCR beta chain came from a study of T-cell reconstitution after alpha-beta-depleted transplantation in children listed by TCRdb under 2016. With regard to the full study: Using TCR repertoire profiling, the study followed T-cell immune reconstitution in a quantitative way in children after TCRalphabeta/CD19-depleted allogeneic hematopoietic cell transplantation.

Study-level results and caveats: In some patients, high TCRbeta diversity at day 60 was attributed to recipient T cells and intrathymic progenitors that had survived conditioning. The apparently early recovery of alphabetaT-cell counts about two months after transplant reportedly depended on only several hundred rapidly expanded clones that came from non-depleted graft cells. Over the following months the frequencies of hyperexpanded clones went down, and after one year T-cell counts and TCRbeta diversity were mostly credited to newly produced T cells.

Interpreted using the paper, the treatment or condition label stands for: allogeneic hematopoietic cell transplantation with graft depleted of TCRalphabeta T cells and CD19 B cells. The children who served as transplant recipients had been given grafts of TCRalphabeta/CD19-depleted allogeneic hematopoietic cells. Receptor amplification or capture employed PCR. Sequencing instrument: Illumina HiSeq 2500. Molecular barcoding was employed in the preparation of TCR libraries, with unique molecular identifiers being used to normalize TCRbeta repertoire quantification. Using fastp trimming at Q25 and MiXCR clonotype assembly, TCRdb reanalyzed the public sequencing data and kept in-frame beta chains. Under each unique CDR3 protein, matching rows form one entry showing the most common genes and DNA. The sample has roughly 500,000 distinct CDR3 sequences on record, under 12% of them singletons. Of the sample, 2% to 2.5% falls within the top ten clones.

This clonotype was counted only a few times. The antigen it recognizes is unknown. It has no much larger one-base neighbor in the sample; base qualities were not kept. V lost 0 bases and J lost 1 base; the stretch between them is 4 bases long. The CDR3 contains 13 residues, cysteine and phenylalanine counted. Only CDR3 DNA is held: 39 bases, read in frame from base 1. The germline V gene specifies SGHRS as CDR1 and YFSETQ as CDR2. The sequence was collected from a child aged 2-9 years with inherited bone marrow failure, due to receive a stem cell transplant. This chain joins TRBV5-1 to TRBJ1-1, with the D gene too uncertain to name. Source: PBMCs, taken before TCRalphabeta/CD19-depleted stem cell transplant. The CDR3 is CASSLDQNTEAFF. The nucleotide sequence is given as TGCGCCAGCAGCTTGGACCAGAACACTGAAGCTTTCTTT.